The clone carrying this T cell receptor (beta chain) was seen more than once but under ten times. Its antigen is unknown. The sample belongs to a study of cytomegalovirus exposure and HLA in healthy donors. Study outcomes and limitations: As confirmed in vitro, three CMV-associated chains were specific for CMV antigens. Researchers catalogued over 150 TCR beta chains as cytomegalovirus-associated. Per published reports, the classifier diagnosed cytomegalovirus status with high specificity and sensitivity.

This CDR3 is built from 17 residues. Trimming took off 4 bases at V and 1 base at J, with 20 bases between the two ends. CDR1 is SGHDT, CDR2 YYEEEE, per germline. Primers: 60 Vbeta forward and 13 Jbeta reverse. Here immunoSEQ multiplex PCR was the method, and the copy in TCRdb shows in-frame clones only, minus some. The repertoire consists of roughly 140,000 clones, with about a tenth occurring once and the leading ten covering roughly 1.9%. What was sequenced was PBMCs. The chain carries TRBV5-6 and TRBJ1-1, with unresolved D. This sequence was found in a male donor in good health and CMV-seronegative. DNA for the CDR3: TGTGCCAGCAGCCCCGTCGCCGCCCTAACAGCGAACACTGAAGCTTTCTTT. It codes for CASSPVAALTANTEAFF. The full variable domain, with the rest looked up from reference TRBV5-6 and TRBJ1-1, is DAGVTQSPTHLIKTRGQQVTLRCSPKSGHDTVSWYQQALGQGPQFIFQYYEEEERQRGNFPDRFSGHQFPNYSSELNVNALLLGDSALYLCASSPVAALTANTEAFFGQGTRLTVV.